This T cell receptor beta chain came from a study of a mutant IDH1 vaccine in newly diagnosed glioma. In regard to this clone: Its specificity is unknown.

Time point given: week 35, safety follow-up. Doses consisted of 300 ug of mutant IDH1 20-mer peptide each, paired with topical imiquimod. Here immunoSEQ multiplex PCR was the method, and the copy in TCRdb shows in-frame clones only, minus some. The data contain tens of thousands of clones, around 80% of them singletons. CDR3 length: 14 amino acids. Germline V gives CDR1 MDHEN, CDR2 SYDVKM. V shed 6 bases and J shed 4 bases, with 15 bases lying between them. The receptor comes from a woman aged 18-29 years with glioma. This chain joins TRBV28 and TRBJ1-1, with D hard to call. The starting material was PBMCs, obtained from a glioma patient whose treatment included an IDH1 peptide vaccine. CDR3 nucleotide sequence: TGTGCCAGCAGGCCCCAGACTTTGGGCACTGAAGCTTTCTTT. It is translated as CASRPQTLGTEAFF.